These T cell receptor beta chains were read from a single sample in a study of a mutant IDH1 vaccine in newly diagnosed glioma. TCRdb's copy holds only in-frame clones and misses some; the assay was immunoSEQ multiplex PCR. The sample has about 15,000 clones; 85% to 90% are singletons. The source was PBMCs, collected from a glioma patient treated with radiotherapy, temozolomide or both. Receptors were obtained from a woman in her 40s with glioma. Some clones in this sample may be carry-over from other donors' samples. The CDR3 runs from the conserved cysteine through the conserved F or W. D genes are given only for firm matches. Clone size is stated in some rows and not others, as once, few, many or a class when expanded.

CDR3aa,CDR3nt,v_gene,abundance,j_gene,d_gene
CASSLTDSNEQFF,TGTGCCAGCAGCTTAACGGACAGCAATGAGCAGTTCTTC,TRBV13,NA,TRBJ2-1,NA
CASSRQGDTGELFF,TGTGCCAGCTCAAGACAGGGTGACACCGGGGAGCTGTTTTTT,TRBV18,NA,TRBJ2-2,TRBD1
CASTLWTAQSEQYF,TGTGCCAGCACACTCTGGACAGCGCAAAGCGAGCAGTACTTC,TRBV2,NA,TRBJ2-7,NA
CASSLEASGSTDTQYF,TGCGCCAGCAGCTTGGAAGCCAGCGGTAGCACAGATACGCAGTATTTT,TRBV5-1,NA,TRBJ2-3,NA
CASSEKALSFNYGYTF,TGTGCCAGCAGTGAAAAAGCCCTAAGCTTTAACTATGGCTACACCTTC,TRBV2,NA,TRBJ1-2,NA
CASSIGLAGQETQYF,TGCGCCAGCAGCATCGGACTAGCGGGGCAAGAGACCCAGTACTTC,TRBV5-1,NA,TRBJ2-5,TRBD2
CATSLGVPYGYTF,TGTGCCACCAGTCTGGGAGTCCCCTATGGCTACACCTTC,TRBV6-6,NA,TRBJ1-2,NA
CASSPPGFSYEQYF,TGTGCCAGCTCACCACCCGGGTTCTCCTACGAGCAGTACTTC,TRBV18,few,TRBJ2-7,NA
CASKTSGGRVSDTQYF,TGTGCCAGCAAGACTAGCGGGGGTCGGGTTTCAGATACGCAGTATTTT,TRBV5-4,NA,TRBJ2-3,TRBD2
CASSLGPGGGYTF,TGTGCCAGCAGCTTAGGCCCCGGGGGGGGCTACACCTTC,TRBV7-8,NA,TRBJ1-2,NA
CASSPSRGSGRPEQFF,TGTGCCAGCAGCCCCTCCCGGGGTAGCGGGAGGCCCGAGCAGTTCTTC,TRBV7-2,NA,TRBJ2-1,TRBD2
CASSADRSETQYF,TGTGCCAGCAGTGCTGACAGGTCAGAGACCCAGTACTTC,TRBV6-5,NA,TRBJ2-5,NA
CASSPDLAGVIQFF,TGCGCCAGCAGCCCCGATCTAGCGGGGGTAATACAGTTCTTC,TRBV5-1,once,TRBJ2-1,TRBD2
CASSFSGVANEKLFF,TGTGCCAGCAGCTTTTCAGGGGTGGCTAATGAAAAACTGTTTTTT,TRBV7-8,NA,TRBJ1-4,NA
CASSLGSGYEQYF,TGTGCCAGCAGTTTGGGGTCGGGGTACGAGCAGTACTTC,TRBV27,NA,TRBJ2-7,NA
CASTLGAGNYGYTF,TGTGCCAGCACCCTAGGGGCGGGAAACTATGGCTACACCTTC,TRBV28,NA,TRBJ1-2,NA
CASSRGKSATGELFF,TGCGCCAGCAGCCGCGGCAAGAGCGCCACCGGGGAGCTGTTTTTT,TRBV4-1,NA,TRBJ2-2,NA
CASSEGAFGTDYGYTF,TGTGCCAGCAGTGAAGGCGCATTCGGGACAGACTATGGCTACACCTTC,TRBV6-1,NA,TRBJ1-2,TRBD1
CSASLPDTQYF,TGCAGTGCTAGTTTGCCAGATACGCAGTATTTT,TRBV20-1,NA,TRBJ2-3,NA
CASSLGSGGAYEQYF,TGCGCCAGCAGCTTAGGTAGTGGCGGAGCCTACGAGCAGTACTTC,TRBV5-1,NA,TRBJ2-7,NA
CASSLGDQNTEAFF,TGCGCCAGCAGCTTAGGGGACCAGAACACTGAAGCTTTCTTT,TRBV5-1,NA,TRBJ1-1,NA
CASSSTSNQPQHF,TGTGCCAGCAGTTCTACCTCTAATCAGCCCCAGCATTTT,TRBV28,NA,TRBJ1-5,NA
CASRSGAGGYTF,TGTGCCAGCAGGTCAGGGGCTGGTGGCTACACCTTC,TRBV28,NA,TRBJ1-2,NA
CASSGGTAETQYF,TGTGCCAGCAGCGGGGGGACTGCAGAGACCCAGTACTTC,TRBV7-8,once,TRBJ2-5,NA
CASSQYPGLAGEAQYF,TGCGCCAGCAGCCAATACCCGGGACTAGCGGGAGAAGCGCAGTACTTC,TRBV4-1,NA,TRBJ2-7,TRBD2
CATSTGQGDYEKLFF,TGTGCCACCAGCACCGGACAGGGAGATTATGAAAAACTGTTTTTT,TRBV15,NA,TRBJ1-4,TRBD1
CASSIGQGSTEAFF,TGTGCCAGTAGTATCGGACAGGGGAGCACTGAAGCTTTCTTT,TRBV19,NA,TRBJ1-1,TRBD1
CASSLSEVVGTGELFF,TGTGCCAGCAGTTTATCGGAAGTGGTTGGCACCGGGGAGCTGTTTTTT,TRBV27,NA,TRBJ2-2,NA
CASSRQFSSYNEQFF,TGTGCCAGCAGCCGACAGTTTAGCTCCTACAATGAGCAGTTCTTC,TRBV7-2,NA,TRBJ2-1,NA
CSGTLTSGGSSYEQYF,TGCAGCGGAACCTTGACTAGCGGGGGATCTTCCTACGAGCAGTACTTC,TRBV29-1,NA,TRBJ2-7,TRBD2
CAISESGGRTGELFF,TGTGCCATCAGTGAGTCGGGGGGAAGGACCGGGGAGCTGTTTTTT,TRBV10-3,NA,TRBJ2-2,NA
CASSTVRGQPQHF,TGTGCCAGCAGCACCGTCCGGGGTCAGCCCCAGCATTTT,TRBV7-2,NA,TRBJ1-5,NA
CASSLAAGVNSPLHF,TGCGCCAGCAGCTTGGCGGCAGGGGTCAATTCACCCCTCCACTTT,TRBV5-1,NA,TRBJ1-6,NA
CASSMVVLDTQYF,TGTGCCAGCAGCATGGTAGTTCTGGATACGCAGTATTTT,TRBV6-1,NA,TRBJ2-3,NA
CATQRQELTNEKLFF,TGTGCCACCCAGAGACAGGAATTAACTAATGAAAAACTGTTTTTT,TRBV6-1,NA,TRBJ1-4,NA
CASSLGPPRAEAFF,TGCGCCAGCAGCTTGGGACCCCCGAGGGCTGAAGCTTTCTTT,TRBV5-1,NA,TRBJ1-1,NA
CASSGRGVETQYF,TGCGCCAGCTCCGGGAGAGGTGTCGAGACCCAGTACTTC,TRBV10-2,NA,TRBJ2-5,NA
CASRHSGTGGFNYGYTF,TGTGCCAGCAGGCACTCCGGGACAGGGGGCTTTAACTATGGCTACACCTTC,TRBV7-9,NA,TRBJ1-2,TRBD1
CSVVGQNTGELFF,TGCAGCGTTGTCGGGCAGAACACCGGGGAGCTGTTTTTT,TRBV29-1,NA,TRBJ2-2,NA
CASKTWTDNFMNTEAFF,TGTGCCAGCAAGACTTGGACAGACAATTTCATGAACACTGAAGCTTTCTTT,TRBV5-8,NA,TRBJ1-1,NA
CASSAPTGSGELFF,TGTGCCAGCAGCGCGCCTACCGGCTCCGGGGAGCTGTTTTTT,TRBV7-9,NA,TRBJ2-2,NA
CASSFSLGQSSGNTIYF,TGTGCCAGCAGTTTTTCATTAGGGCAAAGCTCTGGAAACACCATATATTTT,TRBV28,NA,TRBJ1-3,NA
CASSPVQDRVYEQYF,TGTGCCAGCTCACCAGTACAGGACAGGGTATACGAGCAGTACTTC,TRBV18,NA,TRBJ2-7,TRBD1
CASSPGGGMTEAFF,TGTGCCAGCAGCCCTGGGGGGGGCATGACTGAAGCTTTCTTT,TRBV5-6,NA,TRBJ1-1,NA
CASSLDRAAQGYTF,TGTGCCAGCAGCTTAGACCGAGCAGCTCAAGGCTACACCTTC,TRBV7-9,NA,TRBJ1-2,NA
CASSSRVRIGSYEQYF,TGTGCCAGCAGTTCCCGCGTTAGAATCGGCTCCTACGAGCAGTACTTC,TRBV28,NA,TRBJ2-7,NA
CASSLFDRAGYGYTF,TGCGCCAGCAGCCTATTCGACAGGGCCGGGTATGGCTACACCTTC,TRBV5-1,NA,TRBJ1-2,TRBD1
CASSFGQEPYEAFF,TGTGCCAGCAGCTTCGGACAGGAGCCCTATGAAGCTTTCTTT,TRBV5-4,NA,TRBJ1-1,TRBD1
CASSLAGTGTQPQHF,TGTGCCAGCAGCTTAGCGGGGACAGGGACTCAGCCCCAGCATTTT,TRBV7-8,NA,TRBJ1-5,TRBD1
CAILPRGRGNTIYF,TGTGCCATCCTACCCAGGGGGCGCGGAAACACCATATATTTT,TRBV27,NA,TRBJ1-3,TRBD1
CASRPGQGFGEKLFF,TGTGCCAGCAGACCGGGACAGGGGTTCGGTGAAAAACTGTTTTTT,TRBV5-8,NA,TRBJ1-4,TRBD1
CASSEAAGQGARAFF,TGTGCCAGCAGTGAAGCCGCAGGACAGGGGGCGCGGGCTTTCTTT,TRBV6-1,NA,TRBJ1-1,TRBD1
CASSPLSSGANVLTF,TGTGCCAGCAGCCCTCTCTCCTCTGGGGCCAACGTCCTGACTTTC,TRBV14,NA,TRBJ2-6,NA